This T cell receptor (beta chain) is drawn from a study of PD-1 blockade in classical Hodgkin lymphoma. Produced via immunoSEQ multiplex PCR; TCRdb's table is partial and in-frame only. The sample holds 5,000 to 8,000 clones, 85% to 90% seen once. Whole-study findings and limits: When set against healthy donors, newly diagnosed patients were reported to show lower baseline TCR diversity.

This CDR3 comprises 12 residues. Trimming removed 5 bases from V and 3 bases from J, with 8 bases in between. Germline V gene sequence: CDR1 MNHNS, CDR2 SASEGT. Regarding this clone: Its antigen remains unknown.

Every patient experienced relapse after autologous stem cell transplantation, and brentuximab vedotin exposure varied. The receptor was isolated from a human donor with classical Hodgkin lymphoma. The gene calls are TRBV6-1 and TRBJ2-7; D gene unclear. Source: peripheral blood mononuclear cells (PBMCs), taken before the second cycle of nivolumab. The CDR3: CASSLGYYEQYV. CDR3 sequence (DNA): TGTGCCAGCAGTCTCGGATACTACGAGCAGTACGTC.